This TCR beta chain came from a study of T cell responses to AZD1222 COVID-19 vaccine. CDR3 length: 13 amino acids. The V and J ends lost 1 base and 11 bases respectively, with 9 bases between them. Per germline, CDR1 SEHNR and CDR2 FQNEAQ (reference sequence). TCRdb keeps only in-frame clones here, not all; method: immunoSEQ multiplex PCR. The table includes roughly 150,000 clones, approximately 90% detected once. General study findings and limits: There were mostly white British donors and more females than males, and clonal diversity was possibly underestimated. Repertoire collection took place solely once the T cell response had peaked. The breadth and depth of Spike-specific TCRs increased once two AZD1222 doses had been given.

A remark on this clone: No antigen is known for it.

The rearrangement links TRBV7-9 to TRBJ1-6; D call uncertain. The clonotype comes from an adult who received the AZD1222 COVID-19 vaccine. This material consisted of peripheral blood, taken 28 days after the second AZD1222 dose. The CDR3 is CASSLEEGTPLHF. In DNA form, the CDR3 reads TGTGCCAGCAGCTTAGAAGAAGGGACACCCCTCCACTTT.